Below, 8 T cell receptor beta chains from the same sample are listed, as sequenced in a study of blood T cell repertoires in COVID-19. Assay: immunoSEQ multiplex PCR; the TCRdb copy retains only in-frame clones and omits some. There are fewer than 300,000 clones in the sample; more than 75% occur only once, and approximately 1.6% lies in the top ten. The sample consisted of peripheral blood. The receptor source for this set is a woman aged 40 to 50 who had recovered from COVID-19.

The rearrangement uses TRBV9 and TRBJ2-7; D possibly corresponds to TRBD1 (5 bases). Trimming shortened V by 4 bases and J by 0 bases, and 11 bases separated the two germline ends. CDR1 is SGDLS, CDR2 YYNGEE, per germline. This CDR3 has 14 residues. The DNA of the CDR3 is TGTGCCAGCAGCAGATTTGACAGCTCCTACGAGCAGTACTTC. Amino acids: CASSRFDSSYEQYF.

This chain links TRBV27 with TRBJ2-7; tentatively, D is TRBD1 (5 bases). The germline V gene encodes CDR1 MNHEY and CDR2 SMNVEV (reference sequence). This CDR3 is 16 amino acids long. The V end was cut by 6 bases, the J end by 4 bases, with 22 bases between. CDR3 nucleotides: TGTGCCAGCAGCTACTCATGGGGCGAAGAAAAATACGAGCAGTACTTC. Amino acid sequence: CASSYSWGEEKYEQYF.

V gene TRBV5-4 combines with J gene TRBJ2-3; tentatively, D is TRBD1 (5 bases). CDR1 is SGHNT and CDR2 is YYREEE in the germline V gene (reference sequence). The CDR3 contains 16 residues. V was cut by 4 bases and J by 0 bases, with 15 bases left in between. Here the CDR3 DNA reads TGTGCCAGCAGCCAAAAAACAGGCACCAGCACAGATACGCAGTATTTT. Protein: CASSQKTGTSTDTQYF.

The rearrangement uses TRBV27 and TRBJ1-4; TRBD1 agrees at 11 bases. This CDR3 contains 17 residues. The germline CDR1 and CDR2 sequences are MNHEY and SMNVEV (reference sequence). Trimming at V came to 4 bases and at J to 6 bases, leaving 10 bases not matched to a gene. The DNA of the CDR3 is TGTGCCAGCAGTTCGACACCCTGGACAGGGGGCGATGAAAAACTGTTTTTT. Encoded protein: CASSSTPWTGGDEKLFF. The entire variable domain, with the rest obtained from reference TRBV27 and TRBJ1-4, is as follows: EAQVTQNPRYLITVTGKKLTVTCSQNMNHEYMSWYRQDPGLGLRQIYYSMNVEVTDKGDVPEGYKVSRKEKRNFPLILESPSPNQTSLYFCASSSTPWTGGDEKLFFGSGTQLSVL.

The chain couples TRBV5-4 to TRBJ1-2, with 9 bases matching TRBD1. V lost 4 bases to trimming and J lost 0 bases; unmatched junction nucleotides: 4. This CDR3 spans 15 amino acids. Germline lookup yields CDR1 SGHNT and CDR2 YYREEE (reference sequence). The CDR3, as DNA: TGTGCCAGCAGCCTCCGGGACAGGGCTAACTATGGCTACACCTTC. The encoded protein is CASSLRDRANYGYTF.

The V and J genes are TRBV13 and TRBJ1-1, with TRBD1 as a possible D gene (5 bases). V lost 3 bases and J lost 10, with 15 bases in between. Germline assignment: CDR1 PRHDT and CDR2 FYEKMQ (reference sequence). The CDR3 totals 13 residues. Here the CDR3 reads CASSLMGQMGAFF. The CDR3 DNA is TGTGCCAGCAGCTTGATGGGGCAGATGGGAGCTTTCTTT.

This chain joins TRBV5-1 and TRBJ1-1, with TRBD1 as a possible D gene (6 bases). Trimming shortened V by 4 bases and J by 4 bases, and 17 bases separated the two germline ends. This CDR3 spans 15 amino acids. Germline CDR1 is SGHRS and CDR2 is YFSETQ. Here the CDR3 DNA reads TGCGCCAGCAGCCCCCAGGGGCGCGAAGGCACTGAAGCTTTCTTT. This codes for CASSPQGREGTEAFF.

The V call is TRBV4-1, the J call TRBJ1-2, with a weak D call TRBD1 (6 bases). V lost 4 bases, J lost 8 bases, and 20 bases lay in between. CDR3 length equals 15 residues. Germline CDR1 is MGHRA and CDR2 is YSYEKL. Written as DNA, the CDR3 is TGCGCCAGCAGCCCCTGGATCGGGGGGCTTAAGGGCTACACCTTC. Protein sequence: CASSPWIGGLKGYTF.